The 25 T cell receptor beta chains in this list originate from one sample, sequenced in a study of T cells in Graves' hyperthyroidism and ophthalmopathy. From RNA transcripts, TCR beta CDR3 regions were amplified. When the TCR CDR3 underwent first-round RT-PCR, the HTBI primer set was used. A single record per CDR3 protein comes from TCRdb applying MiXCR to the multiplex PCR reads. The table records approximately 510,000 distinct CDR3 sequences, less than 25% of them present only once. The sequencing input was blood. The receptors stem from a man between 18 and 35 years old with Graves' hyperthyroidism.

Many counts were recorded for this clonotype. The chain couples TRBV6-1 to TRBJ1-2; TRBD1 aligns across 8 bases. CDR1 is MNHNS and CDR2 is SASEGT in the germline V gene. V lost 5 bases to trimming and J lost 2 bases; unmatched junction nucleotides: 7. The CDR3 spans 15 residues. The DNA of the CDR3 is TGTGCCAGCAGTCCTTACAGGGGGTCAAACTATGGCTACACCTTC. It codes for CASSPYRGSNYGYTF.

Many counts were recorded for this clonotype. This chain connects TRBV6-2 or TRBV6-3 to TRBJ2-7; TRBD1 is a possible D gene (5 bases). The CDR3 is 14 amino acids. CDR1 and CDR2 (germline): MNHEY, SVGEGT. V lost 5 bases and J 2 bases, leaving 13 bases between the germline ends. The CDR3 here is CASSLSRQTYEQYF. For the CDR3, the DNA is TGTGCCAGCAGTCTTTCGAGACAGACCTACGAGCAGTACTTC.

This clonotype was seen many times. CDR3 nucleotide sequence: TGTGCCAGCAGTTTAAGGCTCGGACAGGGGTATGCTGAAGCTTTCTTT. It specifies CASSLRLGQGYAEAFF. The chain carries TRBV28 and TRBJ1-1; 9 positions agree with TRBD1. CDR3 length: 16 amino acids. The germline V gene has CDR1 MDHEN and CDR2 SYDVKM. Trimming cost V 2 bases and J 6 bases; bases outside gene matches: 10.

Many counts were recorded for this clonotype. The chain links TRBV28 to TRBJ1-2; 8 nucleotides line up with TRBD1. CDR1 MDHEN and CDR2 SYDVKM come from the germline V gene. There are 14 residues in the CDR3. The V and J ends lost 4 bases and 2 bases, in that order; junction bases with no gene match: 3. The CDR3 DNA reads as TGTGCCAGCAGTTCGGACAGGGAAAACTATGGCTACACCTTC. It yields the protein CASSSDRENYGYTF.

This clonotype was seen a few times. The chain joins TRBV5-1 to TRBJ2-7; no reliable D call. V lost 2 bases, J lost 4 bases, and 10 bases lay in between. This CDR3 comprises 13 residues. Germline loops: CDR1 SGHRS, CDR2 YFSETQ. The CDR3 region is CASSLQRRYEQYF. CDR3 DNA: TGCGCCAGCAGCTTACAGCGCCGATACGAGCAGTACTTC.

This clonotype was counted many times. The chain is built from TRBV6-1 and TRBJ2-7; 11 bases are shared with TRBD1. After removal of 4 bases from V and 5 bases from J, the junction contained 7 bases not matched to a gene. From germline, CDR1 is MNHNS and CDR2 SASEGT. This CDR3 has 15 residues. The CDR3 spells CASSVDRGLGDEQYF. The CDR3 DNA reads TGTGCCAGCAGTGTGGACAGGGGGCTTGGAGACGAGCAGTACTTC.

This clonotype was recorded many times. This chain uses TRBV7-6 with TRBJ1-1, with unresolved D. Between the trimmed V and J ends, which lost 4 bases and 8 bases, there was a span of 20 bases. The CDR3 is 15 residues long. Germline CDR1 and CDR2: SGHVS and FNYEAQ. This chain's CDR3 is CASSWSGVESSEAFF. The CDR3, as DNA: TGTGCCAGCAGCTGGAGCGGGGTCGAATCGTCGGAAGCTTTCTTT.

Turning to this clonotype: The germline gene is not matched at one end of the junction; a read error may be the cause. V is TRBV19 and J is TRBJ1-1; D uncertain. Germline lookup yields CDR1 LNHDA and CDR2 SQIVND (reference sequence). This CDR3 has 13 residues. The CDR3, as DNA: TGTTCCAGTAGCCAAAGATCCTGGGGTGAAGCTTTCTTT. Protein sequence: CSSSQRSWGEAFF.

The V gene is TRBV6-1, the J gene TRBJ2-7; D is possibly TRBD1 or TRBD2 (6 bases each). With 6 bases removed from V and 7 bases from J, the gap between germline ends came to 16 bases. CDR1 and CDR2 from the germline V gene are MNHNS and SASEGT. This CDR3 is built from 13 residues. DNA for the CDR3: TGTGCCAGCAGCTTTCGGGGGCTGGGTGAGCAGTACTTC. Translated: CASSFRGLGEQYF.

The rearrangement links TRBV6-1 to TRBJ1-2; TRBD1 is a possible D gene (5 bases). V gave up 4 bases and J gave up 8 bases, with 17 bases separating them. The CDR3 has 14 amino acids. Germline V gives CDR1 MNHNS, CDR2 SASEGT. CDR3 in DNA: TGTGCCAGCAGTGGTGAGGTCAGGGCGTACGGCTACACCTTC. Protein sequence: CASSGEVRAYGYTF.

This clonotype was counted ten times or more. The chain combines TRBV15 with TRBJ1-1; D perhaps matches TRBD1 (6 bases). Germline V gene lookup returns CDR1 LNHNV and CDR2 YYDKDF (reference sequence). Trimming left V 4 bases short and J 3 bases short, with 12 bases between. The CDR3 has 14 amino acids. CDR3 amino acids: CATSNRELHTEAFF. CDR3 sequence (DNA): TGTGCCACCAGCAACAGGGAACTGCACACTGAAGCTTTCTTT.

The chain uses TRBV28 and TRBJ1-2; TRBD1 is a possible D gene (5 bases). Germline CDR1 MDHEN, CDR2 SYDVKM. V shed 4 bases and J shed 6 bases, with 12 bases lying between them. The CDR3 is 13 residues long. The CDR3 nucleotides are TGTGCCAGCAGTTGGGGGAAGAGAGATGGCTACACCTTC. Its translation: CASSWGKRDGYTF.

This chain links TRBV28 with TRBJ2-2, with 8 bases identical to TRBD2. CDR1 and CDR2 (germline): MDHEN, SYDVKM. CDR3 length: 17 amino acids. J gave up 0 bases and V 2 bases, and 5 bases lay outside the gene matches. DNA for the CDR3: TGTGCCAGCAGTTTAGATGCGGGGGGACCGAACACCGGGGAGCTGTTTTTT. As protein: CASSLDAGGPNTGELFF.

This clonotype was seen many times. CDR3 residues: CASSQDPTGDGYTF. Written as DNA, the CDR3 is TGCGCCAGCAGCCAAGACCCTACAGGGGATGGCTACACCTTC. This sequence joins TRBV4-1 and TRBJ1-2, with 7 bases that match TRBD1. Germline V gene lookup returns CDR1 MGHRA and CDR2 YSYEKL. J was trimmed by 6 bases and V by 0 bases; bases with no gene match: 4. CDR3 size: 14 residues.

This clonotype was found a few times. The chain recombines TRBV5-5 with TRBJ2-4; no reliable D call. The CDR3 contains 15 residues. V was clipped by 0 bases and J by 6 bases, with 13 bases between them. CDR1 is SGHKS and CDR2 is YYEKEE in the germline V gene (reference sequence). The CDR3 DNA is TGTGCCAGCAGCTTGGATGGCATCCCGAGAAACATTCAGTACTTC. It specifies CASSLDGIPRNIQYF.

This clonotype has more than one count but fewer than ten. This chain links TRBV27 with TRBJ1-5, with no clear D. CDR1 is MNHEY, CDR2 SMNVEV, per germline (reference sequence). This CDR3 is built from 13 residues. Deletions cut 3 bases from V and 6 bases from J, with 9 bases between. This chain's CDR3 is CASSFFPGQPQHF. CDR3 coding DNA: TGTGCCAGCAGTTTTTTCCCGGGTCAGCCCCAGCATTTT.

This clonotype was picked up many times. This sequence joins TRBV28 and TRBJ1-1; D is uncertain. The CDR3 spans 15 residues. The germline CDR1 and CDR2 sequences are MDHEN and SYDVKM. V gave up 1 base and J gave up 1 base, with 10 bases separating them. CDR3 protein: CASSLSEGRNTEAFF. In nucleotides, the CDR3 is TGTGCCAGCAGTTTATCGGAAGGGCGGAACACTGAAGCTTTCTTT.

Concerning this clonotype itself: A much more abundant neighbour one base away suggests this may be a read error. The J gene is TRBJ1-5, the V gene TRBV19; 7 nucleotides agree with TRBD1. The germline CDR1 and CDR2 sequences are LNHDA and SQIVND (reference sequence). This CDR3 has 13 residues. Here the CDR3 reads CASRGQVNQPLHF. The CDR3, as DNA: TGTGCCAGTAGAGGACAGGTTAATCAGCCCCTGCATTTT. The entire variable domain, with the rest obtained from reference TRBV19 and TRBJ1-5, is as follows: DGGITQSPKYLFRKEGQNVTLSCEQNLNHDAMYWYRQDPGQGLRLIYYSQIVNDFQKGDIAEGYSVSREKKESFPLTVTSAQKNPTAFYLCASRGQVNQPLHFGDGTRLSIL.

The table lists this clonotype with many counts. The chain recombines TRBV3-1 with TRBJ1-3; no reliable D call. The V end lost 4 bases, the J end lost 0 bases, and 4 bases lay between the germline ends. The CDR3 runs 13 residues. Germline assignment: CDR1 LGHDT and CDR2 YNNKEL (reference sequence). CDR3 protein: CASSPPSGNTIYF. CDR3 DNA sequence: TGTGCCAGCAGCCCCCCCTCTGGAAACACCATATATTTT.

V and J are TRBV5-1 and TRBJ2-7, with D tentatively TRBD2 (6 bases). V lost 4 bases and J lost 0, with 11 bases in between. Germline V lookup: CDR1 SGHRS, CDR2 YFSETQ. The CDR3 contains 14 residues. The CDR3 DNA is TGCGCCAGCAGCCCCCAGACTAGCTCCTACGAGCAGTACTTC. Its protein is CASSPQTSSYEQYF.

This chain joins TRBV29-1 and TRBJ2-4, with D unclear. The V end lost 6 bases, the J end lost 8 bases, and 8 bases lay between the germline ends. CDR1 and CDR2 from the germline V gene are SQVTM and ANQGSEA. This CDR3 contains 10 residues. CDR3 DNA sequence: TGCAGCGTCCTGACCGACATTCAGTACTTC. Encoded protein: CSVLTDIQYF.

This clonotype was seen a few times. This chain links TRBV30 with TRBJ1-1; weak D call: TRBD1 (5 bases). V shed 6 bases and J shed 6 bases, with 8 bases lying between them. The CDR3 consists of 10 residues. The germline V gene encodes CDR1 GTSNPN and CDR2 SVGIG (reference sequence). CDR3 amino acids: CACQGAEAFF. The CDR3 DNA sequence: TGTGCCTGTCAGGGTGCTGAAGCTTTCTTT.

This clonotype was observed at least ten times. The chain combines TRBV5-6 with TRBJ1-5; D ambiguous. The CDR3 loop spans 14 amino acids. Trimming left V 2 bases short and J 0 bases short, with 6 bases between. Germline lookup yields CDR1 SGHDT and CDR2 YYEEEE. The CDR3 here is CASSFRRSNQPQHF. The CDR3 region has the DNA TGTGCCAGCAGCTTTCGTCGTAGCAATCAGCCCCAGCATTTT.

This clonotype was observed at least ten times. The V gene is TRBV6-5, the J gene TRBJ1-5, with a weak D call TRBD1 (5 bases). With 4 bases removed from V and 6 bases from J, the gap between germline ends came to 13 bases. This CDR3 has 14 residues. CDR1 is MNHEY, CDR2 SVGAGI, per germline. Here the CDR3 DNA reads TGTGCCAGCAGTTGGGGGGAAAACGGTCAGCCCCAGCATTTT. Encoded protein: CASSWGENGQPQHF.

This clonotype has a count of ten or more. The germline gene is not matched at one end of the junction; a read error may be the cause. The CDR3 spells CASSFGPTDTQYF. CDR3 DNA: TGTGCTAGCAGCTTTGGACCAACAGATACGCAGTATTTT. The chain has TRBV7-7 and TRBJ2-3; D is unresolved. Germline V gives CDR1 SSHAT, CDR2 FNYEAQ (reference sequence). The CDR3 is made up of 13 amino acids.